This T cell receptor beta chain was captured in a study of blood T cell repertoires in COVID-19. Study-wide background: COVID-19 samples from acute and convalescent phases originated in the United States, Italy and Spain. T cells, B-cell-depleted T cells, or PBMCs provided the cDNA or gDNA that served as material.

Libraries were prepared by immunoSEQ multiplex PCR; TCRdb keeps only in-frame clonotypes and omits some of them. The data show approximately 160,000 clones, with around 90% seen just once and 0.55% to 0.6% held by the top ten. Per germline, CDR1 SEHNR and CDR2 FQNEAQ (reference sequence). The V end lost 1 base, the J end lost 3 bases, and 9 bases lay between the germline ends. This CDR3 region has 14 residues. Seattle enrolled patients during active infection and tracked them longitudinally. V gene TRBV7-9 combines with J gene TRBJ1-1, with D possibly being TRBD1 (5 bases). The clonotype comes from a man in his 60s with COVID-19, enrolled during active disease. The specimen was peripheral blood. The CDR3 region is CASSLVATDTEAFF. The CDR3 DNA reads TGTGCCAGCAGCTTAGTGGCGACAGACACTGAAGCTTTCTTT.